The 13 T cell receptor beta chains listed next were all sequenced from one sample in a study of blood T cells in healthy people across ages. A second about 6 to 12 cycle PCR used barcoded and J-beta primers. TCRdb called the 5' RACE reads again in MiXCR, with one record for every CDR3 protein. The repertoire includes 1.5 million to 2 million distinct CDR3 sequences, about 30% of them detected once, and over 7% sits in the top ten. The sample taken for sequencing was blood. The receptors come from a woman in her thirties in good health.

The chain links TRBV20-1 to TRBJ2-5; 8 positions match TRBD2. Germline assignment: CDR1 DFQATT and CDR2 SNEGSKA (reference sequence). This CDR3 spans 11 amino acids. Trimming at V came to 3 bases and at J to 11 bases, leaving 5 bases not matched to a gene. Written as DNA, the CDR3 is TGCAGTGCTAGGCGGGAGGTTGAGCAGTACTTC. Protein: CSARREVEQYF.

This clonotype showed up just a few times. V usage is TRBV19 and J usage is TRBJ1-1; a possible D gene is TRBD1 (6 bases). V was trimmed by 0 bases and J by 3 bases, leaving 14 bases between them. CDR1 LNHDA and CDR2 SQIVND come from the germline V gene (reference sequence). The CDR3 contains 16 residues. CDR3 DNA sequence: TGTGCCAGTAGTATAGATCACGGGGGGCGGGACACTGAAGCTTTCTTT. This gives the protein CASSIDHGGRDTEAFF.

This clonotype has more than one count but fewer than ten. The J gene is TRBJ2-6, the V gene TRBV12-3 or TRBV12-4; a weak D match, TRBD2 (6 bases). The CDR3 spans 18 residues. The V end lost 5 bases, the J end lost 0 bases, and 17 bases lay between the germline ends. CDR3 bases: TGTGCCAGCAGTCTCCAACTAGCAGTAGGCTCTGGGGCCAACGTCCTGACTTTC. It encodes CASSLQLAVGSGANVLTF.

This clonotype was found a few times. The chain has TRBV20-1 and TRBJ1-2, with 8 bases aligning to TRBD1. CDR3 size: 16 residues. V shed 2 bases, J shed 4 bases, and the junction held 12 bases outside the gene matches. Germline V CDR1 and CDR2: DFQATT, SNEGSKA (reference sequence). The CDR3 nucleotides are TGCAGTGCTAGACCGACAGGGGCCGAGGCCCGCTATGGCTACACCTTC. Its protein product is CSARPTGAEARYGYTF.

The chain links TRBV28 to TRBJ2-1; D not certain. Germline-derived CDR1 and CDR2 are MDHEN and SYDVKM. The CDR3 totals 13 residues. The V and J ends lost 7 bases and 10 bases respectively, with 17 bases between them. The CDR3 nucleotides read TGTGCCAGCATCACTCTCAATGGCGGCGAGCAGTTCTTC. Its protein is CASITLNGGEQFF.

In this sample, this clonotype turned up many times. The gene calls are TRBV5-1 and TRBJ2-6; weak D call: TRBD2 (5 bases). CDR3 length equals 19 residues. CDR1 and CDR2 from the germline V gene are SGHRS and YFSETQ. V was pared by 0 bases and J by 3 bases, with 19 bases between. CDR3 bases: TGCGCCAGCAGCTTGGTGGTTCCCGCACGAGGGTTTGGGGCCAACGTCCTGACTTTC. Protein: CASSLVVPARGFGANVLTF.

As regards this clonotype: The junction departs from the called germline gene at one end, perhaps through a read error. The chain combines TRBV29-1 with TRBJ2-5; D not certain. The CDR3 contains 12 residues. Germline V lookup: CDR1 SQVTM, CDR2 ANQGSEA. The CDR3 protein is CSVDVEQGTQYF. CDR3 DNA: TGCAGCGTTGATGTGGAACAAGGGACCCAGTACTTC. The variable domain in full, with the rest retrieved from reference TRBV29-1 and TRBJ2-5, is SAVISQKPSRDICQRGTSLTIQCQVDSQVTMMFWYRQQPGQSLTLIATANQGSEATYESGFVIDKFPISRPNLTFSTLTVSNMSPEDSSIYLCSVDVEQGTQYFGPGTRLLVL.

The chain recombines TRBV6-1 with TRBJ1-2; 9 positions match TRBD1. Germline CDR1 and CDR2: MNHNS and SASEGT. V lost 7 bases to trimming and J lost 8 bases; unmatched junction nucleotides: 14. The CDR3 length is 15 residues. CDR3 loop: CASTKLGQGDFGYTF. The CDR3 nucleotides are TGTGCCAGCACCAAACTGGGACAGGGTGATTTCGGCTACACCTTC.

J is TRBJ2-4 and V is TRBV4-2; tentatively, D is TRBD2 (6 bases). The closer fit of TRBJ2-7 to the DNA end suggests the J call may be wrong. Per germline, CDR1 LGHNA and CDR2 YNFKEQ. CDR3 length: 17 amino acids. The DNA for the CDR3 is TGTGCCAGCAGCCAAGATCTGCGCGGGACGTTGGACTACGAGCAGTACTTC. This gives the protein CASSQDLRGTLDYEQYF.

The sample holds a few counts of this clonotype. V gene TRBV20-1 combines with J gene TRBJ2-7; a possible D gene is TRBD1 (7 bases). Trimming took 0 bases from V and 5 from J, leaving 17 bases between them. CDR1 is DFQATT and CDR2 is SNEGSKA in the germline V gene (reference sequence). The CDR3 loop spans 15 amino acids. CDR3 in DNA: TGCAGTGCTAGAGATCAGACAGGGAGGAAAGACGAGCAGTACTTC. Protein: CSARDQTGRKDEQYF.

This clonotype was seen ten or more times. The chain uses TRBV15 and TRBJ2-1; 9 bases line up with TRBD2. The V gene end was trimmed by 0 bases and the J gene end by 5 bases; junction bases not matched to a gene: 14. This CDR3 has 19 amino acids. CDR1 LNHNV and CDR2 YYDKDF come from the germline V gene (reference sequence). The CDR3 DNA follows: TGTGCCACCAGCAGAGAGTGGGGGACTAGCAAGCTCAGCGACAATGAGCAGTTCTTC. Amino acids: CATSREWGTSKLSDNEQFF.

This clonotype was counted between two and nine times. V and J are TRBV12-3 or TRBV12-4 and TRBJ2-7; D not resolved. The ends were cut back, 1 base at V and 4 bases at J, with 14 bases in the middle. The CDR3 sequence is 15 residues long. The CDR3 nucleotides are TGTGCCAGCAGTTTAGTTCCATTCGGCGGTTACGAGCAGTACTTC. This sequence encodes CASSLVPFGGYEQYF.

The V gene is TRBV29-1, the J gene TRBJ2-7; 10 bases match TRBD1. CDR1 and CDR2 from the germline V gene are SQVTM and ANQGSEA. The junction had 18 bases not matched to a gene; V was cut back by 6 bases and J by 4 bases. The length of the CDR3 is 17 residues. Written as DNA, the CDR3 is TGCAGCGTGAGAGCACCGGGACAGGGGCTCTTCCAGTACGAGCAGTACTTC. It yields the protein CSVRAPGQGLFQYEQYF.